The T cell receptor beta chain under discussion was sequenced for a study of cytomegalovirus exposure and HLA in healthy donors. Profiled with immunoSEQ multiplex PCR; TCRdb holds only in-frame clones, not every one. The table includes roughly 98,000 clones, roughly 87% detected once. Trimming took off 0 bases at V and 6 bases at J, with 12 bases between the two ends. The CDR3 length is 14 residues. Germline V lookup: CDR1 LNHDA, CDR2 SQIVND (reference sequence). What was sequenced was PBMCs. This clonotype was obtained from a man aged 18-30 years in good health and CMV-seropositive. V gene TRBV19 combines with J gene TRBJ2-7; TRBD1 is a possible D gene (6 bases). DNA for the CDR3: TGTGCCAGTAGTATAGATCATACAGGGTCCGAGCAGTACTTC. It translates to CASSIDHTGSEQYF.